This TCR beta chain appears in the sequencing data of a study of CD8 T cells in Susac syndrome. This CDR3 has 13 residues. Trimming took 4 bases from V and 4 from J; bases not matched to a gene: 6. CDR1 and CDR2 (germline): SQVTM, ANQGSEA. The RNA input was roughly 0.45 to 1 ug, and it was reverse transcribed with random hexamers. The method of amplification for TCR beta CDR3 was immunoSEQ multiplex PCR, covering 54 Vbeta and 13 Jbeta. TCRdb reanalysed the immunoSEQ multiplex PCR reads using MiXCR and keeps one entry per CDR3 protein. The sample has 70,000 to 100,000 distinct CDR3 sequences; approximately 96% are singletons. Each Susac syndrome patient had definite or probable disease by recently defined criteria.

Sequencing was done on a sample of CD8+ T cells from PBMCs. This sequence originates from a human donor with Susac syndrome. The gene calls are TRBV29-1 and TRBJ1-2, with 7 bases that match TRBD1. The CDR3 region has the DNA TGCAGCGTTGCGGACAGGAGTGTCTATGGCTACACCTTC. Amino acids: CSVADRSVYGYTF.